This entry is about one T cell receptor beta chain. Its antigen is as yet unknown. This CDR3 region has 15 residues. The primer mix had 60 Vbeta and 13 Jbeta primers. Libraries were prepared by immunoSEQ multiplex PCR; TCRdb keeps only in-frame clonotypes and omits some of them. In the table there are 140,000 or so clones, nearly 90% of which are singletons. The entry originates in a study of cytomegalovirus exposure and HLA in healthy donors. Study-wide points: CMV serostatus was the sole immune exposure data available.

The sample was PBMCs. This clonotype was sampled from a woman in her thirties or forties in good health and CMV-seronegative. The chain employs TRBV21-1 and TRBJ2-5; the D call in the table, TRBD2, was not verified against the DNA. TRBV21-1 is flagged as a pseudogene. The CDR3 DNA sequence: TGTGCCAGCAGCAAGGTACGGGAGTGGGGGGAGACCCAGTACTTC. This sequence encodes CASSKVREWGETQYF.